The clone carrying this TCR beta chain was recorded a few times. The germline V gene has CDR1 MDHEN and CDR2 SYDVKM. V was clipped by 8 bases and J by 3 bases; unmatched bases: 5. CDR3 length: 15 amino acids. The sample originates from a study of human T cells and chemical hapten exposure. TCRdb re-derived calls from the RACE reads in MiXCR, one entry per CDR3 protein. The sample lists fewer than 300,000 distinct CDR3 sequences; approximately 8.6% were seen once. Time point reported: pre-sensitization, week 0. The treatment is: therapeutic diphenylcyclopropenone sensitization with weekly scalp DPC. The source was whole blood, collected in connection with sensitization to the hapten diphenylcyclopropenone (DPC). This rearrangement joins TRBV28 to TRBJ2-3; 13 nucleotides line up with TRBD2. The source is a woman between 40 and 50 years old with alopecia areata. Some clones in this sample may be carry-over from other donors' samples. CDR3 residues: CASQLAGGPTDTQYF. The CDR3 DNA is TGTGCCAGCCAACTAGCGGGAGGGCCTACAGATACGCAGTATTTT.